The 16 T cell receptor beta chains presented below share a single source sample, sequenced in a study of molecular identifiers for immune sequencing clone quantification. TCRdb reprocessed the PCR reads via MiXCR and lists one record per CDR3 protein. Here the sample spans 400,000 to 600,000 distinct CDR3 sequences, 25% being singletons. The sample taken for sequencing was naive CD8+ T cells from blood, with Jurkat cell RNA spiked in. Subset: FACS-sorted CD8+CD4-CCR7+CD45RA+ naive T cells. The receptors were sampled from a human donor in good health. Some libraries in this study had Jurkat cell RNA spiked in.

Only a few counts were recorded for this clonotype. The CDR3 bases are TGTGCCAGCAGCTCCCCGGGGACCCCTGAGCAGTTCTTC. Protein product: CASSSPGTPEQFF. The chain recombines TRBV7-3 with TRBJ2-1; D may correspond to TRBD1 or TRBD2 (5 bases each). The CDR3 has 13 amino acids. V was shortened by 4 bases and J by 9 bases, with 13 bases between the two germline ends. CDR1 and CDR2 from the germline V gene are SGHTA and FQGTGA.

The sample holds a few counts of this clonotype. V and J are TRBV19 and TRBJ2-5, with a weak D call TRBD1 (6 bases). CDR3 size: 15 residues. The germline V gene has CDR1 LNHDA and CDR2 SQIVND (reference sequence). V lost 1 base and J lost 1, with 10 bases in between. Here the CDR3 DNA reads TGTGCCAGTAGTATAGGAGGGGGAATCCAAGAGACCCAGTACTTC. As protein: CASSIGGGIQETQYF. Based on the CDR3 plus reference TRBV19 and TRBJ2-5, the full variable domain is DGGITQSPKYLFRKEGQNVTLSCEQNLNHDAMYWYRQDPGQGLRLIYYSQIVNDFQKGDIAEGYSVSREKKESFPLTVTSAQKNPTAFYLCASSIGGGIQETQYFGPGTRLLVL.

This chain links TRBV12-3 or TRBV12-4 with TRBJ1-2; D call uncertain. There are 13 residues in the CDR3. Trimming cost V 1 base and J 6 bases, with 9 bases left between them. The CDR3 nucleotides read TGTGCCAGCAGTTTAGGGCAGACTGATGGCTACACCTTC. Translated, it gives CASSLGQTDGYTF.

V usage is TRBV6-5 and J usage is TRBJ1-6, with D hard to call. This CDR3 contains 17 residues. V was clipped by 4 bases and J by 6 bases, with 19 bases between them. CDR1 and CDR2 (germline): MNHEY, SVGAGI. This chain's CDR3 is CASSSETRLAFNSPLHF. Written as DNA, the CDR3 is TGTGCCAGCAGTTCAGAGACGCGTCTCGCATTTAATTCACCCCTCCACTTT.

The chain joins TRBV10-2 to TRBJ2-5; 11 bases agree with TRBD1. The CDR3 length is 15 residues. Germline-derived CDR1 and CDR2 are WSHSY and SAAADI. Unmatched junction bases numbered 3, after V lost 2 bases and J lost 4 bases. The CDR3 DNA reads TGCGCCAGCAGTGAGCGGACAGGGGGCAGAGAGACCCAGTACTTC. It translates to CASSERTGGRETQYF.

The chain combines TRBV29-1 with TRBJ2-2; 13 bases are shared with TRBD2. The CDR3 is made up of 17 amino acids. V was clipped by 4 bases and J by 7 bases; unmatched bases: 12. Germline V CDR1 and CDR2: SQVTM, ANQGSEA. CDR3 sequence reads: CSVGAGTSGNLGGELFF. The CDR3 nucleotides are TGCAGCGTTGGGGCCGGGACTAGCGGGAACTTGGGCGGGGAGCTGTTTTTT.

As regards this clonotype: One base away lies a much larger clone, so this may be a sequencing read error. This CDR3 reads CASRYTEGARQPKNYGCTF. The CDR3 bases are TGTGCCAGCAGATATACCGAGGGGGCAAGGCAACCTAAGAACTATGGCTGCACCTTC. The genes are TRBV7-9 and TRBJ1-2, with TRBD1 identical over 7 bases. From germline, CDR1 is SEHNR and CDR2 FQNEAQ (reference sequence). The CDR3 has 19 amino acids.

This clonotype appeared a few times. J is TRBJ2-5 and V is TRBV7-9; D gene unclear. Deletions cut 7 bases from V and 5 bases from J, with 11 bases between. Germline loops: CDR1 SEHNR, CDR2 FQNEAQ (reference sequence). The CDR3 sequence is 12 residues long. CDR3 residues: CASTLRAETQYF. The CDR3 nucleotides are TGTGCCAGCACCCTTAGGGCCGAGACCCAGTACTTC.

This clonotype was observed a few times. V and J are TRBV20-1 and TRBJ1-5; maybe TRBD1 (5 bases). With 4 bases removed from V and 3 bases from J, the gap between germline ends came to 13 bases. There are 14 residues in the CDR3. Germline V gives CDR1 DFQATT, CDR2 SNEGSKA (reference sequence). The CDR3 bases are TGCAGTGCTACCCTAGGCGGGGCCAATCAGCCCCAGCATTTT. It encodes CSATLGGANQPQHF.

This clonotype was seen repeatedly, ten times or more. The DNA of the CDR3 is TGTGCCACCGTTTTATACGAGCGGAGTTCCTACGAGCAGTACTTC. It codes for CATVLYERSSYEQYF. The V gene is TRBV28, the J gene TRBJ2-7; possibly TRBD2 for D (5 bases). In germline, CDR1 is MDHEN, CDR2 SYDVKM. This CDR3 is built from 15 residues. Trimming stripped 10 bases from V and 1 base from J, with 20 bases between.

This clonotype has a handful of counts. The chain links TRBV19 to TRBJ1-1; D perhaps matches TRBD1 (5 bases). Germline CDR1 is LNHDA and CDR2 is SQIVND (reference sequence). Trimming stripped 3 bases from V and 3 bases from J, with 11 bases between. The CDR3 covers 14 residues. The CDR3 DNA follows: TGTGCCAGTAGTATGGGGGGTAAGGACACTGAAGCTTTCTTT. Its protein product is CASSMGGKDTEAFF.

Regarding this clonotype: One junction end does not reproduce the germline sequence, and a read error may be involved. This chain connects TRBV30 to TRBJ2-7; TRBD1 or TRBD2 may be the D gene (5 bases each). The CDR3 is 10 amino acids. Looked up from germline, CDR1 is GTSNPN and CDR2 is SVGIG (reference sequence). The CDR3 region has the DNA TGTGCCTGGATAGGGTGGGGGTTGGGTTTC. It codes for CAWIGWGLGF.

This clonotype was seen many times. The chain uses TRBV5-1 and TRBJ2-7, with D tentatively TRBD1 or TRBD2 (5 bases each). The CDR3 length is 13 residues. The germline gives CDR1 SGHRS, CDR2 YFSETQ. The V and J ends lost 4 bases and 4 bases respectively, with 12 bases between them. CDR3 bases: TGCGCCAGCAGCGGAGAGGGGAGTTACGAGCAGTACTTC. This codes for CASSGEGSYEQYF.

Only a few counts were recorded for this clonotype. The V call is TRBV24-1, the J call TRBJ2-1, with no clear D. Germline CDR1 is KGHDR and CDR2 is SFDVKD. Trimming cost V 0 bases and J 9 bases, with 2 bases left between them. The CDR3 loop spans 11 amino acids. CDR3 sequence (DNA): TGTGCCACCAGTGATTTGAGTGAGCAGTTCTTC. This translates into CATSDLSEQFF.

This clonotype was observed a few times. The gene calls are TRBV6-2 or TRBV6-3 and TRBJ2-5; TRBD1 or TRBD2 may be the D gene (5 bases each). The CDR3 spans 14 residues. V lost 6 bases and J 0 bases, leaving 11 bases between the germline ends. From germline, CDR1 is MNHEY and CDR2 SVGEGT. Here the CDR3 DNA reads TGTGCCAGCAGCCGGGGCCCGTACCAAGAGACCCAGTACTTC. Encoded protein: CASSRGPYQETQYF.

Remarks on this clonotype: The germline gene is not matched at one end of the junction; a read error may be the cause. The J gene is TRBJ1-2, the V gene TRBV6-5, with no clear D. This CDR3 spans 14 amino acids. The germline V gene encodes CDR1 MNHEY and CDR2 SVGAGI. In DNA form, the CDR3 reads TGTGCCAGCAACCCCGGCAGGACGCTCCTTGGCCACACCTTC. Residues: CASNPGRTLLGHTF.